This T cell receptor beta chain was recovered during a study of cytomegalovirus exposure and HLA in healthy donors. Germline CDR1 SGHTA, CDR2 FQGNSA. Trimming took off 3 bases at V and 4 bases at J, with 10 bases between the two ends. The CDR3 extends over 13 amino acids. PCR amplification relied on 60 Vbeta primers (plus 13 Jbeta primers). Data came from immunoSEQ multiplex PCR; TCRdb stores just in-frame clones and leaves some out. Of about 120,000 clones in the sample, roughly 83% were seen once. Sequences were obtained from PBMCs. This clonotype was sampled from a man aged 25-45 years in good health and CMV-seropositive. This rearrangement joins TRBV7-2 to TRBJ2-7; weak D call: TRBD2 (5 bases). The CDR3 nucleotides are TGTGCCAGCAGCTTGAGGGAAAATTACGAGCAGTACTTC. Protein sequence: CASSLRENYEQYF.